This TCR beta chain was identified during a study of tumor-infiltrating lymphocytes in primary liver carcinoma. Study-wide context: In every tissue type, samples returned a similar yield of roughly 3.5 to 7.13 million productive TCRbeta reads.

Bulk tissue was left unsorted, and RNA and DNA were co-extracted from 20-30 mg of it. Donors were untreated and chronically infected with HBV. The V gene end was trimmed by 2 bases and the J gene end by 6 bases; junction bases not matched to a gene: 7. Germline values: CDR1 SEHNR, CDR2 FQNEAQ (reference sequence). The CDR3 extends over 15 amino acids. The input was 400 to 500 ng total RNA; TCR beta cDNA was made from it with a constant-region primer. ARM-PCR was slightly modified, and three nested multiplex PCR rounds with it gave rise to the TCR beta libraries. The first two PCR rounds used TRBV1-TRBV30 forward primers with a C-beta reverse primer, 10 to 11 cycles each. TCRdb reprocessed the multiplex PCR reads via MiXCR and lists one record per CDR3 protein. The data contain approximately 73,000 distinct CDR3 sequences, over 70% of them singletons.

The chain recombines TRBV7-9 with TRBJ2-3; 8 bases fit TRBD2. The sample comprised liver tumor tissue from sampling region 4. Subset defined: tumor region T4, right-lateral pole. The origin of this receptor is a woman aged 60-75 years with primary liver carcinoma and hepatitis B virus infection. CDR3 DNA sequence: TGTGCCAGCAGCTTACGGAGCGGGAGTGCTGATACGCAGTATTTT. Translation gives CASSLRSGSADTQYF.